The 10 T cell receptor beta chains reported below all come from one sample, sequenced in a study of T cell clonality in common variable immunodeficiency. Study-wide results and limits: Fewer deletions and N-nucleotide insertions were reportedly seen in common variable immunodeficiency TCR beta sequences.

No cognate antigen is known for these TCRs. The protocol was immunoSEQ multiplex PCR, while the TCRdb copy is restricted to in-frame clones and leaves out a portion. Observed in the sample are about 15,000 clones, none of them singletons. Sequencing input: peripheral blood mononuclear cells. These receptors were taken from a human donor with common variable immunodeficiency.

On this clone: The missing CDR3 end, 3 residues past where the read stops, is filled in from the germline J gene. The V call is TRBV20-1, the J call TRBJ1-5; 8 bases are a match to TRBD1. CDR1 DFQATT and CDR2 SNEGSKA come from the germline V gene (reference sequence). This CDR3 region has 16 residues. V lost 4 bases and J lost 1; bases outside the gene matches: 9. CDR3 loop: CSAKKTGGASNQPQHF. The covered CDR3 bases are TGCAGTGCTAAGAAAACAGGGGGTGCCAGCAATCAGCCC.

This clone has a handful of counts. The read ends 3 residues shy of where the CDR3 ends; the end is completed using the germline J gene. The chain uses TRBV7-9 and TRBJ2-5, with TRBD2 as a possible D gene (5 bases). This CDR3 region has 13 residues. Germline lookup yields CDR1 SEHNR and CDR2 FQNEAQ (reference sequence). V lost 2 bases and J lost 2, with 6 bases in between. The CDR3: CASSLRGQETQYF. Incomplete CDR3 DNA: TGTGCCAGCAGCTTAAGAGGGCAAGAGACC.

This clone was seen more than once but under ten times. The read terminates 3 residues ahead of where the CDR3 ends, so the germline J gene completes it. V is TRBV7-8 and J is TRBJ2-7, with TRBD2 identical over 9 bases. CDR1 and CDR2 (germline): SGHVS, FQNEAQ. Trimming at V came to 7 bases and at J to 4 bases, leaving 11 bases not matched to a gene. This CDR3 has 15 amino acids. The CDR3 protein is CASKLAGGTVYEQYF. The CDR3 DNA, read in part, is TGTGCCAGCAAACTCGCGGGGGGGACCGTTTACGAG.

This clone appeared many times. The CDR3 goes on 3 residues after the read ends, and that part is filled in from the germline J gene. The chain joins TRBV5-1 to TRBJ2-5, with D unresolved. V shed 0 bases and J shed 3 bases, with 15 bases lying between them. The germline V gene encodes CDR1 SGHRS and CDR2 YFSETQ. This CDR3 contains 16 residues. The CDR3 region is CASSLALQAYKETQYF. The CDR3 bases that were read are TGCGCCAGCAGCTTGGCACTCCAGGCGTACAAAGAGACC.

The part of the CDR3 DNA that was read is TGTGCCAGCAGGGGGACAGGTTTGCGGGAGAATGAG. Protein sequence: CASRGTGLRENE. The entire CDR3 reads CASRGTGLRENEQFF. V gene TRBV2 combines with J gene TRBJ2-1; D possibly corresponds to TRBD1 (8 bases). The read halts 3 residues ahead of the CDR3 end, with the missing end drawn from the germline J gene. The CDR3 is made up of 15 amino acids. Germline V gives CDR1 SNHLY, CDR2 FYNNEI. Trimming took off 6 bases at V and 7 bases at J, with 19 bases between the two ends.

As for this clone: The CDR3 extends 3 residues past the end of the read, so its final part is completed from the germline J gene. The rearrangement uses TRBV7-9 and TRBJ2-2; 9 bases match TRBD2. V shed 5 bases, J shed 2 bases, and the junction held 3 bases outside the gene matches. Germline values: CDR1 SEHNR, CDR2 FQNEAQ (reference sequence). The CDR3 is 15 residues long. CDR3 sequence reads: CASSRGGANTGELFF. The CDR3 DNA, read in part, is TGTGCCAGCAGCCGCGGGGGGGCCAACACCGGGGAG.

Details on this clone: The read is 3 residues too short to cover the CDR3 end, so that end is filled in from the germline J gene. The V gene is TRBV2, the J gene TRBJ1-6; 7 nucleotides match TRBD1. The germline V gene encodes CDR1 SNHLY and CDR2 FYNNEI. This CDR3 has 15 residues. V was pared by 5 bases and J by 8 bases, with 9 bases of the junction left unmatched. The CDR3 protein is CASSTDRKSYSPLHF. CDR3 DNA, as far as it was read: TGTGCCAGCAGTACGGACAGGAAGTCTTATTCACCC.

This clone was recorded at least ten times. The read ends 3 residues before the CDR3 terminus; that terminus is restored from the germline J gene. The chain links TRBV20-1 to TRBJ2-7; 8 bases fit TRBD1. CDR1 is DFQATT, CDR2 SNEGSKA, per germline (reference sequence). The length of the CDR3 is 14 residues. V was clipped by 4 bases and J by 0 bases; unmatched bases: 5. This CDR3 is CSAMGQDSSYEQYF. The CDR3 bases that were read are TGCAGTGCTATGGGACAGGATAGCTCCTACGAG.

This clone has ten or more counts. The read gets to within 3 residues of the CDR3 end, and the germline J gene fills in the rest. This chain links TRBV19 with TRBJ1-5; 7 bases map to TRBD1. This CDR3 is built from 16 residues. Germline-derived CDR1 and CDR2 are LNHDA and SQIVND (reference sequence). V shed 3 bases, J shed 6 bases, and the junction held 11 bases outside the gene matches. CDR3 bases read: TGTGCCAGTAGTATGGTTCAGGGGGTAGGGACTCAGCCC. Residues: CASSMVQGVGTQP. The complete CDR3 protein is CASSMVQGVGTQPQHF.

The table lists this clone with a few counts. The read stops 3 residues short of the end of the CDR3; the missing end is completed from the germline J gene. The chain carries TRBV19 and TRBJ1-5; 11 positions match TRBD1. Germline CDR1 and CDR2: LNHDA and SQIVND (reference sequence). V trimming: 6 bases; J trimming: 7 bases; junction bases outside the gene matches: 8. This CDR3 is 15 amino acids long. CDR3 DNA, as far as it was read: TGTGCCAGTAGCCGGACAGGGGGCGGAGGGCAGCCC. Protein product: CASSRTGGGGQP. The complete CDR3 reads CASSRTGGGGQPQHF. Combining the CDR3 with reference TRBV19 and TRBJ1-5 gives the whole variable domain DGGITQSPKYLFRKEGQNVTLSCEQNLNHDAMYWYRQDPGQGLRLIYYSQIVNDFQKGDIAEGYSVSREKKESFPLTVTSAQKNPTAFYLCASSRTGGGGQPQHFGDGTRLSIL.